One sample yielded the 6 T cell receptor beta chains listed below, sequenced in a study of CD8 T cells in ankylosing spondylitis. From the 5' RACE reads, TCRdb called clonotypes with MiXCR, one entry per CDR3 protein. The table records approximately 440,000 distinct CDR3 sequences, 15% to 20% of them present only once. For these receptors, no antigen is known. Overall study results and limits: Blood of patients with ankylosing spondylitis appeared to be characterized by a TCR beta motif of about eight highly homologous variants.

Specimen: blood, either unsorted or a sorted T cell fraction (not recorded which). The origin of the receptors is a male donor with ankylosing spondylitis.

The chain carries TRBV12-3 or TRBV12-4 and TRBJ2-7; 11 positions match TRBD2. V was pared by 3 bases and J by 6 bases, with 13 bases of the junction left unmatched. The CDR3 runs 17 residues. In nucleotides, the CDR3 is TGTGCCAGCAGTTTTACTAGCGGGAGTTTCGGGGGTCGCGAGCAGTACTTC. Translating it yields CASSFTSGSFGGREQYF.

The gene calls are TRBV20-1 and TRBJ2-1; 8 positions agree with TRBD1. Germline loops: CDR1 DFQATT, CDR2 SNEGSKA (reference sequence). The CDR3 covers 15 residues. The CDR3 sequence: CCAGQGASSYNEQFF. For the CDR3, the DNA is TGCTGCGCGGGCCAGGGGGCGAGCTCCTACAATGAGCAGTTCTTC.

This clonotype was recorded many times. The rearrangement links TRBV7-9 to TRBJ2-3, with D possibly matching TRBD2 (5 bases). Germline CDR1 is SEHNR and CDR2 is FQNEAQ (reference sequence). The V end was cut by 6 bases, the J end by 6 bases, with 16 bases between. This CDR3 is built from 14 residues. The CDR3 sequence is CASSRTAGLDTQYF. Here the CDR3 DNA reads TGTGCCAGCAGTAGAACCGCGGGCCTCGATACGCAGTATTTT.

This clonotype was seen repeatedly, ten times or more. V and J are TRBV7-2 and TRBJ2-5; weak D call: TRBD1 (6 bases). Germline loops: CDR1 SGHTA, CDR2 FQGNSA. This CDR3 spans 14 amino acids. The V and J ends lost 4 bases and 3 bases respectively, with 12 bases between them. The CDR3 here is CASSWSRGEETQYF. Here the CDR3 DNA reads TGTGCCAGCAGCTGGAGCAGGGGTGAAGAGACCCAGTACTTC.

V is TRBV6-2 or TRBV6-3 and J is TRBJ2-7; D is uncertain. The CDR3 has 16 amino acids. V lost 3 bases and J 0 bases, leaving 15 bases between the germline ends. The germline gives CDR1 MNHEY, CDR2 SVGEGT. The CDR3 DNA sequence: TGTGCCAGCAGTTATCGGCAGGATCAGAGCTCCTACGAGCAGTACTTC. It translates to CASSYRQDQSSYEQYF.

This clonotype was picked up many times. The chain couples TRBV27 to TRBJ2-4; TRBD1 agrees at 7 bases. The germline gives CDR1 MNHEY, CDR2 SMNVEV (reference sequence). CDR3 size: 14 residues. V shed 3 bases and J 6 bases; nucleotides not matched to a gene: 5. CDR3 bases: TGTGCCAGCAGTTTGTACGACAGGGCAAACATTCAGTACTTC. Translated: CASSLYDRANIQYF.